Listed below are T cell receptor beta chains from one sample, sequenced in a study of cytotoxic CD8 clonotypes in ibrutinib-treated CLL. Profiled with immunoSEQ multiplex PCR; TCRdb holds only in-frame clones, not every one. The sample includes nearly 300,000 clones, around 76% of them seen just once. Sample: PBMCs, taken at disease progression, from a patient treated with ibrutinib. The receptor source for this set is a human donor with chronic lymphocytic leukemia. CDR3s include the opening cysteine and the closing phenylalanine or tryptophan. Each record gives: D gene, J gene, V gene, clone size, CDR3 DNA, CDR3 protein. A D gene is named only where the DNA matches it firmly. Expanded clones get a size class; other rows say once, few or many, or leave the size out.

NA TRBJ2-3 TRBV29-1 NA TGCAGCGTTGTCGGCAGAACAGATACGCAGTATTTT CSVVGRTDTQYF
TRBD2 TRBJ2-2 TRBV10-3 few TGTGCCACCACCGGGACTAGCGAGAACACCGGGGAGCTGTTTTTT CATTGTSENTGELFF
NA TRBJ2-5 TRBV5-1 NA TGCGCCAGCAGCTTGGTGGGTCCCACCATCCAAGAGACCCAGTACTTC CASSLVGPTIQETQYF
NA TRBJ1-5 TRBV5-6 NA TGTGCCAGCAGCCTAAACCTCCTGGGAGGGAGCAATCAGCCCCAGCATTTT CASSLNLLGGSNQPQHF
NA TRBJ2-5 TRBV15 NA TGTGCCACCAGCAGTGGGGAGACCCAGTACTTC CATSSGETQYF
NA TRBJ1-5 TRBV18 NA TGTGCCAGCTCAGCTGAGATCGGACAGCTAAATCAGCCCCAGCATTTT CASSAEIGQLNQPQHF
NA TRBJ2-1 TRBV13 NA TGTGCCAGCAGCTTAGCAGGGGCCTACGCCTACAATGAGCAGTTCTTC CASSLAGAYAYNEQFF
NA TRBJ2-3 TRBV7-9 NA TGTGCCAGCAGCTCGGGGGTGAGCACAGATACGCAGTATTTT CASSSGVSTDTQYF
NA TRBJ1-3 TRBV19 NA TGTGCCAGTAGTGTTAACAGGATCTCTGGAAACACCATATATTTT CASSVNRISGNTIYF
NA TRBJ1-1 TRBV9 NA TGTGCCAGCAGCCCCCACCATCAGGGGAGGACTGAAGCTTTCTTT CASSPHHQGRTEAFF
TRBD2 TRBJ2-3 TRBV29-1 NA TGCAGCGTTGAGGCTAGCGGGAGCTCAGATACGCAGTATTTT CSVEASGSSDTQYF
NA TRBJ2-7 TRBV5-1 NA TGCGCCAGCAGCTTGGTAGCCGGACACAGCCTCGAGCAGTACTTC CASSLVAGHSLEQYF